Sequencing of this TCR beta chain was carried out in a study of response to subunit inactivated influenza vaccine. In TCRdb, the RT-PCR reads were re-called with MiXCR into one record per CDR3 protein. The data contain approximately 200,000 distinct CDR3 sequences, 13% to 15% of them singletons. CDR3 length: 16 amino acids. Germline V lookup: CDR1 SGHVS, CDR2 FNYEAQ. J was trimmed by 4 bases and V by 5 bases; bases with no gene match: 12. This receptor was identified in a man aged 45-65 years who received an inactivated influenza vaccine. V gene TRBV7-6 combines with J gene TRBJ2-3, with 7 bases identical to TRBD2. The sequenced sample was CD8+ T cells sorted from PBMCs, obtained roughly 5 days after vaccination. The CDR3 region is CASSPEPAGPADTQYF. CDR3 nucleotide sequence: TGTGCCAGCAGCCCAGAACCAGCGGGGCCGGCAGATACGCAGTATTTT.